The 5 T cell receptor beta chains below all came from one sample that was sequenced in a study of regulatory T cells in long-lasting Graves disease. Specified time point: persistent/refractory GD, antithyroid drugs over 5 years with positive TRAb. RNA isolated from PBMCs was used to make the TCR library. Arm-PCR with iRepertoire HTBI primers amplified the CDR3 regions for these TCR beta libraries. TCRdb analysed the multiplex PCR reads with MiXCR anew, one entry per CDR3 protein. The repertoire has some 450,000 distinct CDR3 sequences, roughly a quarter of them found once; the top ten carry about 26%. This specimen was peripheral blood mononuclear cells (PBMCs), taken when the disease was refractory, from a patient treated with antithyroid drugs. The receptors come from a female donor with Graves disease.

This clonotype was recorded a few times. The gene calls are TRBV20-1 and TRBJ2-1, with D uncertain. The V and J ends lost 6 bases and 6 bases respectively, with 15 bases between them. CDR1 is DFQATT and CDR2 is SNEGSKA in the germline V gene (reference sequence). The CDR3 contains 13 residues. The CDR3 DNA reads as TGCAGTGCCTCAATCGGGTCAGCCAATGAGCAGTTCTTC. Its translation: CSASIGSANEQFF.

Ten or more counts support this clonotype. V usage is TRBV6-5 and J usage is TRBJ2-7; perhaps TRBD2 as D (6 bases). This CDR3 spans 15 amino acids. The germline V and J ends were trimmed by 0 bases and 3 bases, with 12 bases remaining between them. CDR1 and CDR2 from the germline V gene are MNHEY and SVGAGI. The CDR3, as DNA: TGTGCCAGCAGTTACTCGGAGGGGCGCGGCTACGAGCAGTACTTC. As protein: CASSYSEGRGYEQYF.

The chain is built from TRBV7-8 and TRBJ2-1, with 8 bases lining up with TRBD2. Germline lookup yields CDR1 SGHVS and CDR2 FQNEAQ. Trimming cost V 5 bases and J 5 bases; bases outside gene matches: 14. The CDR3 totals 17 residues. This CDR3 is CASSPDRTPGLDNEQFF. In DNA form, the CDR3 reads TGTGCCAGCAGCCCCGACAGAACCCCGGGACTAGACAATGAGCAGTTCTTC.

The chain uses TRBV5-8 and TRBJ1-2; a possible D gene is TRBD1 (5 bases). V was pared by 0 bases and J by 3 bases, with 15 bases between. The V gene's germline CDR1 is SGHTS and CDR2 YDEGEE. The length of the CDR3 is 16 residues. The CDR3 coding sequence is TGTGCCAGCAGCTTGGGATCGGGGCGAGGGGACTATGGCTACACCTTC. It yields the protein CASSLGSGRGDYGYTF.

This clonotype was seen ten or more times. The germline gene is not matched at one end of the junction; a read error may be the cause. The J gene is TRBJ2-5, the V gene TRBV7-2; no clear D. The CDR3 consists of 12 residues. From germline, CDR1 is SGHTA and CDR2 FQGNSA. CDR3 loop: CASSLALETQYF. The CDR3 DNA sequence: TGTGCCAGCAGTTTAGCCTTGGAGACCCAGTACTTC.